Included here is one TCR beta chain sequence, with context. Its specificity is not known. V dropped 2 bases and J dropped 1; count of bases not matched to a gene: 3. The CDR3 length is 15 residues. The germline gives CDR1 SGDLS, CDR2 YYNGEE. This sample was included in a study of cytomegalovirus exposure and HLA in healthy donors. Study conclusions and caveats: Among donors in an Asian-associated ancestry cluster, a later analysis reportedly found fewer N-insertions than the approximately 670-donor mean.

Use of 60 Vbeta and 13 Jbeta primers characterized the PCR. The protocol was immunoSEQ multiplex PCR, while the TCRdb copy is restricted to in-frame clones and leaves out a portion. The sample holds some 200,000 clones, approximately 90% seen once. The sample consisted of PBMCs. The receptor was derived from a woman aged 18-30 years in good health and CMV-seronegative. V is TRBV9 and J is TRBJ2-7; 10 nucleotides match TRBD1. The CDR3 DNA follows: TGTGCCAGCAGCGTCTCGGGACAGGGGTCCTACGAGCAGTACTTC. Encoded protein: CASSVSGQGSYEQYF.